This T cell receptor (beta chain) was found in a study of Ad26.COV2.S vaccination and SARS-CoV-2 variants. Documented treatment: some 20 received Ad26.COV2.S at low or high dose, single or two shots; 5 received placebo; per-sample allocation not given. Sampling happened 63 days after the first vaccine or placebo injection. The germline gives CDR1 SEHNR, CDR2 FQNEAQ (reference sequence). Trimming cost V 5 bases and J 7 bases, with 12 bases left between them. CDR3 size: 13 residues. The repertoire was sequenced with immunoSEQ multiplex PCR; TCRdb's copy has only in-frame clones and lacks some. The data contain more than 300,000 clones, 70% to 90% of them singletons.

This clonotype was sampled from a person between 18 and 59 years old who received the Ad26.COV2.S COVID-19 vaccine or a placebo. The sample was peripheral blood, taken in a trial of Ad26.COV2.S vaccine versus placebo. The chain uses TRBV7-9 and TRBJ1-5; D is uncertain. DNA of the CDR3: TGTGCCAGCAGCCAGACCCCAGGACAGCCCCAGCATTTT. Amino acids: CASSQTPGQPQHF.